This entry concerns a single T cell receptor beta chain. The data were obtained in a study of control samples from healthy donors and cancer patients. The length of the CDR3 is 14 residues. Germline V gives CDR1 MNHEY, CDR2 SMNVEV (reference sequence). Trimming stripped 2 bases from V and 9 bases from J, with 11 bases between. TCRdb's table, derived via immunoSEQ multiplex PCR, lists solely in-frame clones and lacks some. The repertoire consists of 110,000 or so clones, with 70% to 90% occurring once and the leading ten covering almost 40%. Material for sequencing was blood. This clonotype originated in a man in his forties or fifties in good health. The chain is built from TRBV27 and TRBJ1-6; weak D call: TRBD1 (6 bases). CDR3 bases: TGTGCCAGCAGTTTAGCACAGGGTAGTTCACCCCTCCACTTT. Its protein is CASSLAQGSSPLHF.